This record covers a single T cell receptor beta chain. The entry originates in a study of tumor-infiltrating lymphocytes in localized non-small cell lung cancer. The overall study: Some samples were collected after neoadjuvant chemotherapy; smokers, never-smokers and several histologies were included.

Germline V CDR1 and CDR2: SGDLS, YYNGEE. CDR3 length equals 13 residues. V was cut by 4 bases and J by 9 bases, with 14 bases left in between. The repertoire was sequenced with immunoSEQ multiplex PCR; TCRdb's copy has only in-frame clones and lacks some. The repertoire holds some 6,300 clones, with 76% as singletons. The clonotype comes from a human donor with non-small cell lung cancer. The chain combines TRBV9 with TRBJ2-1; no reliable D call. Sequencing input: lung tumor tissue. CDR3 nucleotide sequence: TGTGCCAGCAGCTTTGACCCCCTCGGTGAGCAGTTCTTC. The encoded protein is CASSFDPLGEQFF.